This T cell receptor (beta chain) originates from a study of CD8 T cells in Susac syndrome. The study, taken as a whole, reports: The study acknowledged a relatively small number of individuals in its TCR sequencing and HLA analysis.

TEMRA cells were FACS-enriched, with CD8+ and CD4+ T cells isolated negatively. Regarding this clonotype: Antigen: not known.

RNA totalling 0.5 to 1 ug underwent reverse transcription with random hexamers. Amplification of TCR beta CDR3 was carried out by immunoSEQ multiplex PCR, which covered 54 Vbeta and 13 Jbeta segments. TCRdb analysed the immunoSEQ multiplex PCR reads with MiXCR anew, one entry per CDR3 protein. The table shows about 430,000 distinct CDR3 sequences, with approximately 85% occurring only once. Germline V lookup: CDR1 SEHNR, CDR2 FQNEAQ (reference sequence). The CDR3 covers 12 residues. V lost 5 bases, J lost 7 bases, and 11 bases lay in between. Sequenced input: CD8+ T cells from PBMCs. The receptor comes from a human donor with multiple sclerosis. V gene TRBV7-9 combines with J gene TRBJ1-1; no firm D call. As DNA, the CDR3 is TGTGCCAGCAGCAATGGTCAAGGTGAAGCTTTCTTT. It specifies CASSNGQGEAFF.